This T cell receptor beta chain is from a study of vaccination and CD4 T cells after COVID-19. Regarding treatment: 10-day PBMC culture with coronavirus spike peptide pools or control peptides (ViraFEST assay). The Oncomine TCR Beta short-read assay sequenced DNA from cultured CD4+ T cells. From cultured CD4+ T cells, genomic DNA was extracted. TCRdb processed the PCR reads anew with MiXCR; each CDR3 protein has one entry. This table holds about 21,000 distinct CDR3 sequences, about 27% found once. Details on this clonotype: Antigen: not known. The junction shows a germline mismatch at one end, possibly a read error.

The germline V gene encodes CDR1 DFQATT and CDR2 SNEGSKA (reference sequence). The CDR3 runs to 10 residues. Sequencing input: cultured CD4+ T cells from blood. The chain joins TRBV20-1 to TRBJ1-4; maybe TRBD1 (6 bases). The source of this sequence is a human donor with COVID-19. As DNA, the CDR3 is TGCAGTGCTAGAGATAAGGGGGAAATTTTT. Protein: CSARDKGEIF.